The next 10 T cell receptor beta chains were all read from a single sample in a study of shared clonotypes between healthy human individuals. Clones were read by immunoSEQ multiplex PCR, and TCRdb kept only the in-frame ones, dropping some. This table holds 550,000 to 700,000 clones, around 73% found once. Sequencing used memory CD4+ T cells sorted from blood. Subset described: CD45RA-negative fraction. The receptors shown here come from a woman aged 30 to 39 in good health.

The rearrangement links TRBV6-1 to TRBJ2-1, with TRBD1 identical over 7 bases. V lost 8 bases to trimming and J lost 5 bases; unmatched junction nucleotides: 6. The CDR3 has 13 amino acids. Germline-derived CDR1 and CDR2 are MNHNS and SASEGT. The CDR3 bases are TGTGCCAGCCCGACAGGGAGAAACAATGAGCAGTTCTTC. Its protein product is CASPTGRNNEQFF.

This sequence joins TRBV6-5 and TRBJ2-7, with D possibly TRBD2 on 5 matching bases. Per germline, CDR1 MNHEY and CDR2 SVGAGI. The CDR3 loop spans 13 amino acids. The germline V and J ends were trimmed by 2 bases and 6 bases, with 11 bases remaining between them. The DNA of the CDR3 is TGTGCCAGCAGTTACACCCCCAGCGGCGAGCAGTACTTC. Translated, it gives CASSYTPSGEQYF.

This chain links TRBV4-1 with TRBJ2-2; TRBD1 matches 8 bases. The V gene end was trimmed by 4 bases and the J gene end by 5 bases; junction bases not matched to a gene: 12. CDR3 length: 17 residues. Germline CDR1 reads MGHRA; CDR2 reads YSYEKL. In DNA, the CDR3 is TGCGCCAGCAGCCGAGGAATTATCAGGGGGCTGACCGGGGAGCTGTTTTTT. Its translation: CASSRGIIRGLTGELFF.

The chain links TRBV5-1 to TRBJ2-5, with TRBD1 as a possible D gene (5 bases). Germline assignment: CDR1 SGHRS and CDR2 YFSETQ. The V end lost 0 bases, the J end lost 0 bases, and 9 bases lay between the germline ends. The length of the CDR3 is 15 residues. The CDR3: CASSLGAGNQETQYF. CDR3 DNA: TGCGCCAGCAGCTTGGGGGCAGGGAACCAAGAGACCCAGTACTTC. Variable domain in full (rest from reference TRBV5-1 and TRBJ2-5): KAGVTQTPRYLIKTRGQQVTLSCSPISGHRSVSWYQQTPGQGLQFLFEYFSETQRNKGNFPGRFSGRQFSNSRSEMNVSTLELGDSALYLCASSLGAGNQETQYFGPGTRLLVL.

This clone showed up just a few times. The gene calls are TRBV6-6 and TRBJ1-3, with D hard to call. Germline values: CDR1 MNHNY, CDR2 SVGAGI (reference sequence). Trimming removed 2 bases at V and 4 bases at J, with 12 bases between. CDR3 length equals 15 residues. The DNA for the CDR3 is TGTGCCAGCAGTTACAAATTAGGGCCCGGAAACACCATATATTTT. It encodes CASSYKLGPGNTIYF.

CDR3 nucleotides: TGCGCCAGCAGCTTGAGTTCTAAGGGTCGCGATACCCAGTACTTC. Encoded protein: CASSLSSKGRDTQYF. J is TRBJ2-5 and V is TRBV10-2, with D uncertain. This CDR3 has 15 amino acids. Per the germline V gene, CDR1 is WSHSY and CDR2 is SAAADI. V was shortened by 6 bases and J by 8 bases, with 22 bases between the two germline ends.

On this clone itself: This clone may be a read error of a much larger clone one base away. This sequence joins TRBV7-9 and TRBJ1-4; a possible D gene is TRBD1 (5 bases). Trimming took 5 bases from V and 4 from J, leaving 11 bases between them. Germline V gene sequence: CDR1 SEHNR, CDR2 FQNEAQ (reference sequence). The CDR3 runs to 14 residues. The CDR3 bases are TGTGCCAGCAGCCCCGGGACGGTTAATGAAAAACTGTTTTTT. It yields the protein CASSPGTVNEKLFF.

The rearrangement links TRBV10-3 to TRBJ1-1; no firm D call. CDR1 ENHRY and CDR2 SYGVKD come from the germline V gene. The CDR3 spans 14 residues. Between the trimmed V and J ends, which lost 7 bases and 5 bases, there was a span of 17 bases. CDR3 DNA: TGTGCCATCAAAGATGCAGGATTTCGGACTGAAGCTTTCTTT. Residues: CAIKDAGFRTEAFF.

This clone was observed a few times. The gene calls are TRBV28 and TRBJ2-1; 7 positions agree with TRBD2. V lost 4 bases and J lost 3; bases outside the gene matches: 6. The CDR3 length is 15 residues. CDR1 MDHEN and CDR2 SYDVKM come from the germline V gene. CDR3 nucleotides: TGTGCCAGCAGTTCTAGCGGTGGAATCTACAATGAGCAGTTCTTC. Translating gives CASSSSGGIYNEQFF.

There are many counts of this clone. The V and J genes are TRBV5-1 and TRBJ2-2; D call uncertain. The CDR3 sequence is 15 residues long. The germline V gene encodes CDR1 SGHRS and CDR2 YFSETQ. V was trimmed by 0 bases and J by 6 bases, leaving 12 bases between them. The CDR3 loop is CASSLDRASAGELFF. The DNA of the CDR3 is TGCGCCAGCAGCTTGGATCGGGCTAGTGCCGGGGAGCTGTTTTTT.